The 9 T cell receptor beta chains in this list originate from one sample, sequenced in a study of cytomegalovirus exposure and HLA in healthy donors. PCR amplification relied on 60 Vbeta primers (plus 13 Jbeta primers). Clones were sequenced by immunoSEQ multiplex PCR, and TCRdb holds only the in-frame ones, with some missing. The data contain 160,000 or so clones, approximately 77% of them seen just once; the ten biggest clones take up around 2.2%. Sequenced material: PBMCs. These TCRs come from a man aged 50 to 60 in good health and CMV-seropositive.

V and J are TRBV7-9 and TRBJ2-2; TRBD1 matches at 9 bases. Germline loops: CDR1 SEHNR, CDR2 FQNEAQ (reference sequence). Trimming cost V 0 bases and J 1 base; bases outside gene matches: 3. This CDR3 contains 17 residues. The CDR3 bases are TGTGCCAGCAGCTTAGCGCCGGGACAGGGGAACACCGGGGAGCTGTTTTTT. Its protein product is CASSLAPGQGNTGELFF.

The J gene is TRBJ2-3, the V gene TRBV27; no clear D. In germline, CDR1 is MNHEY, CDR2 SMNVEV (reference sequence). V was trimmed by 2 bases and J by 4 bases, leaving 10 bases between them. The CDR3 sequence is 14 residues long. The CDR3 sequence is CASSLTGRADTQYF. CDR3 sequence (DNA): TGTGCCAGCAGTTTAACGGGTCGAGCAGATACGCAGTATTTT.

The CDR3 loop is CASSELQGAAFF. CDR3 DNA: TGTGCCAGCAGTGAATTACAGGGGGCGGCTTTCTTT. V gene TRBV25-1 combines with J gene TRBJ1-1; 9 bases match TRBD1. CDR1 is MGHDK and CDR2 is SYGVNS in the germline V gene. The trim removed 1 base at V and 11 bases at J, leaving 2 bases unmatched. The CDR3 length is 12 residues.

This chain joins TRBV20-1 and TRBJ2-5; D perhaps matches TRBD1 (5 bases). Germline CDR1 DFQATT, CDR2 SNEGSKA (reference sequence). This CDR3 has 11 amino acids. The V and J ends lost 5 bases and 5 bases respectively, with 9 bases between them. The CDR3 sequence: CSADSRETQYF. The CDR3 nucleotides read TGCAGTGCTGACAGTCGGGAGACCCAGTACTTC.

The V gene is TRBV9, the J gene TRBJ2-5; 7 nucleotides match TRBD2. Germline V gene lookup returns CDR1 SGDLS and CDR2 YYNGEE. CDR3 length equals 15 residues. Trimming removed 0 bases from V and 5 bases from J; junction bases left unmatched: 7. This CDR3 reads CASSVAGGWRETQYF. In nucleotides, the CDR3 is TGTGCCAGCAGCGTAGCCGGGGGGTGGAGGGAGACCCAGTACTTC.

The V gene is TRBV25-1, the J gene TRBJ2-1, with unresolved D. The CDR3 runs 15 residues. V dropped 3 bases and J dropped 0 bases, with 9 bases sitting between them. From germline, CDR1 is MGHDK and CDR2 SYGVNS. CDR3 bases: TGTGCCAGCAGTGATGATTGGAGCTCCTACAATGAGCAGTTCTTC. It specifies CASSDDWSSYNEQFF.

In DNA form, the CDR3 reads TGTGCCAGCAGTTTGATCAGGGGCACAGATACGCAGTATTTT. As protein: CASSLIRGTDTQYF. The V call is TRBV27, the J call TRBJ2-3; tentative D call: TRBD1 (5 bases). The germline V and J ends were trimmed by 3 bases and 1 base, with 8 bases remaining between them. The germline V gene encodes CDR1 MNHEY and CDR2 SMNVEV (reference sequence). There are 14 residues in the CDR3.

The chain is built from TRBV11-3 and TRBJ2-1; 7 bases fit TRBD2. CDR1 is SGHNT and CDR2 is YENEEA in the germline V gene. CDR3 length: 14 amino acids. With V trimmed by 2 bases and J by 8 bases, 6 bases remained unmatched. The CDR3 sequence: CASSLRTRGHEQFF. Here the CDR3 DNA reads TGTGCCAGCAGCTTACGGACTAGGGGCCATGAGCAGTTCTTC. Looking up the rest from reference TRBV11-3 and TRBJ2-1 gives the full variable domain: EAGVVQSPRYKIIEKKQPVAFWCNPISGHNTLYWYLQNLGQGPELLIRYENEEAVDDSQLPKDRFSAERLKGVDSTLKIQPAELGDSAVYLCASSLRTRGHEQFFGPGTRLTVL.

This clone came up once. The rearrangement uses TRBV11-2 and TRBJ1-1, with 10 nucleotides matching TRBD1. CDR3 length equals 16 residues. V lost 2 bases, J lost 0 bases, and 3 bases stayed unmatched. Per germline, CDR1 SGHAT and CDR2 FQNNGV. The CDR3 coding sequence is TGTGCCAGCAGCTTATCGACAGGGGGCTTGAACACTGAAGCTTTCTTT. This codes for CASSLSTGGLNTEAFF.